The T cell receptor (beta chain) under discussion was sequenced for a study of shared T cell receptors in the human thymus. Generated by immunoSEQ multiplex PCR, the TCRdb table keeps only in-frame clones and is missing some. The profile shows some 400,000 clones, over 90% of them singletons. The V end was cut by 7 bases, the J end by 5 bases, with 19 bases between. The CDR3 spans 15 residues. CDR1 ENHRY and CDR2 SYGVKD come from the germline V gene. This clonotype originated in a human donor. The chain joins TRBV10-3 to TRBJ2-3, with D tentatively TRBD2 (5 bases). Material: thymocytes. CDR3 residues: CAIKVAPVRGDTQYF. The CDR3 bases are TGTGCCATCAAGGTAGCGCCCGTCCGGGGAGATACGCAGTATTTT.